A selection of T cell receptor beta chains follows, all from one sample in a study of regulatory T cells in long-lasting Graves disease. TCRdb reanalysed the multiplex PCR reads using MiXCR and keeps one entry per CDR3 protein. The sample includes about 220,000 distinct CDR3 sequences, around 19% of them seen just once. The sample consisted of peripheral blood mononuclear cells (PBMCs), taken at new diagnosis, from a patient treated with antithyroid drugs. The source is a female donor with Graves disease. Each CDR3 is given with its conserved first and last residue. Each record gives: clone size, D gene, J gene, V gene, CDR3 DNA, CDR3 protein. A D gene is named only where the DNA matches it firmly. Some rows mark clone size as missing; the rest say once, few, many or name a class of expanded clone.

many,TRBD2,TRBJ2-3,TRBV7-6,TGTGCCAGCACTAGAACCGGGGAGGGAGATACGCAGTATTTT,CASTRTGEGDTQYF
many,TRBD1,TRBJ1-2,TRBV6-1,TGTGCCAGCAGTCCCCGGGACAGGCCAGTGGGCTACACCTTC,CASSPRDRPVGYTF
many,NA,TRBJ1-2,TRBV12-3/TRBV12-4,TGTGCCAGCAGCCCGGGGGGCCCCTATGGCTACACCTTC,CASSPGGPYGYTF
many,NA,TRBJ1-1,TRBV6-1,TGTGCCAGCAGGAAATACACTGAAGCTTTCTTT,CASRKYTEAFF
many,TRBD2,TRBJ2-7,TRBV11-3,TGTGCCAGCAGCTCGATAGCGGGCCGCTCCTACGAGCAGTACTTC,CASSSIAGRSYEQYF
NA,NA,TRBJ2-3,TRBV3-1,TGTGCCAGCAGCCAAGGAGGTAGCGGCCTCCACGATACGCAGTATTTT,CASSQGGSGLHDTQYF
many,NA,TRBJ2-1,TRBV2,TGTGCCAGCACTGAAAGGGAGATGAGCTCCTACAATGAGCAGTTCTTC,CASTEREMSSYNEQFF
many,TRBD1,TRBJ1-1,TRBV20-1,TGCAGTGCTAGTTTGAACAGGGGCGGGACTGAAGCTTTCTTT,CSASLNRGGTEAFF
many,TRBD2,TRBJ2-7,TRBV10-3,TGTGCCATCAGTGAGCCTAGCGGGAGTCGGCCCTACGAGCAGTACTTC,CAISEPSGSRPYEQYF
NA,TRBD2,TRBJ2-2,TRBV3-1,TGTGGGAGCAGCCAAGATGGAGCGGGGGCGAGGACCGGGGAGCTGTTTTTT,CGSSQDGAGARTGELFF
many,NA,TRBJ2-1,TRBV11-3,TGTGCCAGCAGCTCGCACCGCGTCCGGAGGGGGGAGCCGCGACGTGAGCAGTTCTTC,CASSSHRVRRGEPRREQFF
NA,TRBD1,TRBJ2-7,TRBV18,TGTGCCAGCTCACCACTTGGACAGGGGACCTACGAGCAGTACTTC,CASSPLGQGTYEQYF
many,NA,TRBJ1-6,TRBV6-1,TGTGCCAGCAGTGAAGGGGTGGGGCCCCCCCTCCACTTT,CASSEGVGPPLHF